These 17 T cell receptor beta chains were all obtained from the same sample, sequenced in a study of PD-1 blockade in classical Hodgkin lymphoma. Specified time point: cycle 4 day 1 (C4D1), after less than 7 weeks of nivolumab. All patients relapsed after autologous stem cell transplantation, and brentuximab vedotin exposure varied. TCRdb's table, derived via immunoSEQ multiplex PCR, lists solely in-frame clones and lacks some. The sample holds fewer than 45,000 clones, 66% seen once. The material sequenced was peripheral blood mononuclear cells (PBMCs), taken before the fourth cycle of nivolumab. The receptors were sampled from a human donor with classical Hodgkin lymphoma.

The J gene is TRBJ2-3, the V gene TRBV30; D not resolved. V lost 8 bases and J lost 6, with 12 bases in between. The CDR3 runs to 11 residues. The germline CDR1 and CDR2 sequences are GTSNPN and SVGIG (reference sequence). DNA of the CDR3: TGTGCCGGACGGGTGGGCGATACGCAGTATTTT. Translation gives CAGRVGDTQYF.

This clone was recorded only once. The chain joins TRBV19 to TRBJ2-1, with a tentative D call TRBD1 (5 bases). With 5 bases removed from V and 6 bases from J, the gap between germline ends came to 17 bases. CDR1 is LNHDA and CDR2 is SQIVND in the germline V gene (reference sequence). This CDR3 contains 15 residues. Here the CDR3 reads CASSSTGAGLNEQFF. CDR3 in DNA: TGTGCCAGTAGTTCTACAGGCGCCGGCCTCAATGAGCAGTTCTTC.

Written as DNA, the CDR3 is TGTGCCAGCAGCGTAGGGGGGGGTCCCACCTACGAGCAGTACTTC. Its translation: CASSVGGGPTYEQYF. This chain joins TRBV9 and TRBJ2-7; 7 bases fit TRBD2. Per the germline V gene, CDR1 is SGDLS and CDR2 is YYNGEE. The CDR3 spans 15 residues. The V gene end was trimmed by 0 bases and the J gene end by 2 bases; junction bases not matched to a gene: 5.

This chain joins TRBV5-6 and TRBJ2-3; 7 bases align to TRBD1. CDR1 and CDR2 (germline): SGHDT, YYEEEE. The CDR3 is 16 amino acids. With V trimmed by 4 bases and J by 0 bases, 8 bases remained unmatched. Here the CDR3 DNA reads TGTGCCAGCAGCCTCTTGGGACAGTCTAGCACAGATACGCAGTATTTT. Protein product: CASSLLGQSSTDTQYF.

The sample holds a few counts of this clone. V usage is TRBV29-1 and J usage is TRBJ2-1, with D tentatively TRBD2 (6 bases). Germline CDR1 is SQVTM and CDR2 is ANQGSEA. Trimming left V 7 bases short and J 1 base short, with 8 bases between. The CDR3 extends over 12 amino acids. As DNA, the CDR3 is TGCAGCGGGGGGGATTCCTACAATGAGCAGTTCTTC. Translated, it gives CSGGDSYNEQFF.

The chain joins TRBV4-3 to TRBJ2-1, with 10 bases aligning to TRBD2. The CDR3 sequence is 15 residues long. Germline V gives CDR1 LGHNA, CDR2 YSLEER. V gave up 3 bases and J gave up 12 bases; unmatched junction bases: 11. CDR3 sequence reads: CASSQGTSGVGSQFF. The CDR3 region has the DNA TGCGCCAGCAGCCAGGGTACTAGCGGGGTTGGCTCGCAGTTCTTC.

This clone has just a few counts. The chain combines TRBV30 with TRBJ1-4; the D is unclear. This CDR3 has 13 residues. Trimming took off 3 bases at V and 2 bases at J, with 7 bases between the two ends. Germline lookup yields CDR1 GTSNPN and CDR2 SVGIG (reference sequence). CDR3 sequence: CAWRGSTNEKLFF. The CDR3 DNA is TGTGCCTGGAGGGGGTCCACTAATGAAAAACTGTTTTTT.

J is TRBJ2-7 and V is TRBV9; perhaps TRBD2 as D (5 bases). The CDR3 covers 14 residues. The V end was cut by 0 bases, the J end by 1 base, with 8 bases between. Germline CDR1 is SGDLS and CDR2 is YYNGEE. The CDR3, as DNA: TGTGCCAGCAGCGTAGATGGCGGGTCCTACGAGCAGTACTTC. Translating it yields CASSVDGGSYEQYF.

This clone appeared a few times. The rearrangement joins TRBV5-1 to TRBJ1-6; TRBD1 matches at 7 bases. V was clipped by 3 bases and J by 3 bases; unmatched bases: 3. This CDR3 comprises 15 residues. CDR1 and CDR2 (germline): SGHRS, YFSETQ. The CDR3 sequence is CASSSGQDYNSPLHF. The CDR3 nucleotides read TGCGCCAGCAGCTCAGGACAGGACTATAATTCACCCCTCCACTTT.

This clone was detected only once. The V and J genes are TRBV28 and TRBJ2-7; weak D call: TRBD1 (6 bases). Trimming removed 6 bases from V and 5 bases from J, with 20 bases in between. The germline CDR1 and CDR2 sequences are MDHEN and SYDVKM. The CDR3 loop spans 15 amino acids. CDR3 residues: CASRTATNRAHEQYF. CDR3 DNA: TGTGCCAGCAGGACTGCGACCAACAGGGCTCACGAGCAGTACTTC.

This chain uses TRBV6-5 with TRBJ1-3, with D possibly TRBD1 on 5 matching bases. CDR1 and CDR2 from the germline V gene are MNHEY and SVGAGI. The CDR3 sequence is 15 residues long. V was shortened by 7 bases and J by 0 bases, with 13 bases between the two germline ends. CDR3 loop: CASIRDGSSGNTIYF. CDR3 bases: TGTGCCAGCATTCGGGACGGGAGCTCTGGAAACACCATATATTTT.

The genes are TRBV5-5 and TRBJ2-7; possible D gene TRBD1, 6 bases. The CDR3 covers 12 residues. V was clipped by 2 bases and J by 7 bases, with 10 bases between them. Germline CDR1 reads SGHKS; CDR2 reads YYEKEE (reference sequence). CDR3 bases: TGTGCCAGCAGCTTACAGGGTTGGGAGCAGTACTTC. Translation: CASSLQGWEQYF.

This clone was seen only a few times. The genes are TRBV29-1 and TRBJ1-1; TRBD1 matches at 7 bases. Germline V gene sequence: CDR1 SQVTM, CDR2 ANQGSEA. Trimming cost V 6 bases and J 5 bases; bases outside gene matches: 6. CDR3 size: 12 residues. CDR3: CSVRGSRTEAFF. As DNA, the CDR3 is TGCAGCGTCAGGGGGTCGCGGACTGAAGCTTTCTTT.

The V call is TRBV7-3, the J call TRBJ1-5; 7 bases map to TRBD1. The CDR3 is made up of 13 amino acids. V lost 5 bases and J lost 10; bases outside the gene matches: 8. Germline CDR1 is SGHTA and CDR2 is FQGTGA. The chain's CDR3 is CASSLDRVSPQHF. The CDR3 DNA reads TGTGCCAGCAGCCTAGACAGGGTCAGCCCCCAGCATTTT.

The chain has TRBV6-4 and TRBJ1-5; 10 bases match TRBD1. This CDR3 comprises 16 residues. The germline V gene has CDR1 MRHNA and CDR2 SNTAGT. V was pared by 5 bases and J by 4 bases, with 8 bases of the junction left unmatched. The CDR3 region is CASSTGTGDPNQPQHF. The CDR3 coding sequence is TGTGCCAGCAGTACCGGGACAGGGGATCCAAATCAGCCCCAGCATTTT.

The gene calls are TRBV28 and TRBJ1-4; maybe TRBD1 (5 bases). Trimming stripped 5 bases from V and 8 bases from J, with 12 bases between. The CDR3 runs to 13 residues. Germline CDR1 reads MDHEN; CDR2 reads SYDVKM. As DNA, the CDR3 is TGTGCCAGCAGTCGGGACTTGGGGGAAAAACTGTTTTTT. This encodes CASSRDLGEKLFF.

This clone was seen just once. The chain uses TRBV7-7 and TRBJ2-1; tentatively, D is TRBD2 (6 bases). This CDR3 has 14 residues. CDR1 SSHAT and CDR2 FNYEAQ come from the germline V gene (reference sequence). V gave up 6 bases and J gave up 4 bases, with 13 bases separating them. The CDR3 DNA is TGTGCCAGCAGTCCCGATGGGGGGTACAATGAGCAGTTCTTC. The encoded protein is CASSPDGGYNEQFF.